The sample holds a few counts of the clone carrying this TCR beta chain. Its specificity is not known. TCRdb processed the 5' RACE reads anew with MiXCR; each CDR3 protein has one entry. This table has about 280,000 distinct CDR3 sequences, around 18% appearing once. The entry originates in a study of CD8 T cells in ankylosing spondylitis. Findings of the study overall: What appeared characteristic of ankylosing spondylitis blood was a TCR beta motif of eight highly homologous variants. Prior work had noted some motif variants in reactive arthritis blood and synovial fluid.

With 8 bases clipped from V and 4 bases from J, the junction kept 7 bases outside the gene matches. The CDR3 has 14 residues. Per germline, CDR1 SGHRS and CDR2 YFSETQ. This receptor was taken from a male donor with ankylosing spondylitis or in good health (not recorded which). The chain carries TRBV5-1 and TRBJ2-2; TRBD2 matches at 8 bases. Sequencing input: blood, either unsorted or a sorted T cell fraction (not recorded which). The CDR3, as DNA: TGCGCCAGTCAGCGGGAGTCGGGCACCGGGGAGCTGTTTTTT. Protein sequence: CASQRESGTGELFF.